Following are 15 T cell receptor beta chains from one sample sequenced in a study of identical twins. TCRdb re-called the 5' RACE reads with MiXCR, one entry per CDR3 protein. The sample has 400,000 to 550,000 distinct CDR3 sequences; 13% to 15% are singletons. The same specimen was also included in a second study, on yellow fever vaccine responses in identical twins.

Sequencing was performed on CD4+ T cells sorted from blood. All receptors derive from a woman aged 18-29 years in good health.

The table lists this clonotype with many counts. The rearrangement links TRBV5-5 to TRBJ2-3; D remains unclear. CDR3 size: 14 residues. Trimming took 3 bases from V and 6 from J, leaving 14 bases between them. The germline CDR1 and CDR2 sequences are SGHKS and YYEKEE (reference sequence). In DNA, the CDR3 is TGTGCCAGCAGCTCCCCCTTTGTAGTGGATACGCAGTATTTT. Protein: CASSSPFVVDTQYF.

V gene TRBV5-1 combines with J gene TRBJ1-2, with D uncertain. Germline CDR1 reads SGHRS; CDR2 reads YFSETQ. The ends were cut back, 0 bases at V and 1 base at J, with 4 bases in the middle. The CDR3 spans 13 residues. The CDR3 region has the DNA TGCGCCAGCAGCTTGGATGATAACTATGGCTACACCTTC. Encoded protein: CASSLDDNYGYTF.

This clonotype has a count of ten or more. The V and J genes are TRBV6-1 and TRBJ2-1; D is ambiguous. Germline V gives CDR1 MNHNS, CDR2 SASEGT. Trimming removed 6 bases at V and 0 bases at J, with 3 bases between. The CDR3 sequence is 12 residues long. For the CDR3, the DNA is TGTGCCAGCAGGAGCTCCTACAATGAGCAGTTCTTC. Its protein product is CASRSSYNEQFF.

As to this clonotype: A much more abundant neighbour one base away suggests this may be a read error. This chain links TRBV5-1 with TRBJ2-5; D possibly uses TRBD1 or TRBD2 (5 bases each). Germline V gene data show CDR1 as SGHRS and CDR2 as YFSETQ. The ends were cut back, 5 bases at V and 9 bases at J, with 20 bases in the middle. This CDR3 region has 14 residues. The CDR3 sequence: CASRLRGYDEAQYF. In DNA, the CDR3 is TGCGCCAGCAGATTGAGGGGATATGACGAGGCCCAGTACTTC.

CDR3 region: CSAKELAGGTYNEQFF. As DNA, the CDR3 is TGCAGTGCTAAGGAACTAGCGGGGGGGACCTACAATGAGCAGTTCTTC. The gene calls are TRBV20-1 and TRBJ2-1; 13 nucleotides agree with TRBD2. In germline, CDR1 is DFQATT, CDR2 SNEGSKA (reference sequence). V gave up 4 bases and J gave up 2 bases; unmatched junction bases: 5. CDR3 length equals 16 residues.

Details on this clonotype: This clone may be a read error of a much larger clone one base away. V usage is TRBV29-1 and J usage is TRBJ2-3; 9 nucleotides agree with TRBD1. V shed 8 bases, J shed 2 bases, and the junction held 8 bases outside the gene matches. Germline loops: CDR1 SQVTM, CDR2 ANQGSEA. The CDR3 is 14 residues long. In DNA, the CDR3 is TGCAGCATTGGAGGACAGGGGCCCACAGATACGCAGTATTTT. Translation: CSIGGQGPTDTQYF.

The sample holds many counts of this clonotype. CDR3 sequence: CSARGGMDRASYNEQFF. The CDR3 nucleotides read TGCAGTGCTAGGGGGGGAATGGACAGGGCCTCCTACAATGAGCAGTTCTTC. The V call is TRBV20-1, the J call TRBJ2-1, with 8 bases fitting TRBD1. The ends lost 3 bases at V and 0 bases at J; junction bases unmatched: 10. The CDR3 covers 17 residues. Germline loops: CDR1 DFQATT, CDR2 SNEGSKA (reference sequence).

This clonotype turned up a few times. This chain connects TRBV12-3 or TRBV12-4 to TRBJ2-4; 7 positions agree with TRBD1. This CDR3 comprises 13 residues. V gave up 7 bases and J gave up 6 bases; unmatched junction bases: 6. The CDR3 loop is CASTKTGTNIQYF. DNA for the CDR3: TGTGCCAGCACAAAGACAGGGACAAACATTCAGTACTTC.

The chain has TRBV3-1 and TRBJ2-3; 11 bases match TRBD2. The germline V gene has CDR1 LGHDT and CDR2 YNNKEL (reference sequence). The ends lost 1 base at V and 6 bases at J; junction bases unmatched: 12. The CDR3 covers 18 residues. This CDR3 is CASSQVTSGREGPDTQYF. CDR3 coding DNA: TGTGCCAGCAGCCAAGTCACTAGCGGGAGAGAGGGCCCCGATACGCAGTATTTT.

Only a few counts were recorded for this clonotype. The V and J genes are TRBV25-1 and TRBJ2-3; no reliable D call. The V gene lost 5 bases and the J gene lost 4 bases, with 10 bases spanning the gap. The CDR3 runs to 13 residues. Germline V gene data show CDR1 as MGHDK and CDR2 as SYGVNS. The CDR3 sequence is CASSNRAPDTQYF. The CDR3 nucleotides read TGTGCCAGCAGTAATAGGGCTCCAGATACGCAGTATTTT.

Only a few counts were recorded for this clonotype. V gene TRBV16 combines with J gene TRBJ2-7; tentatively, D is TRBD1 (5 bases). The CDR3 is 13 residues long. The V end was cut by 6 bases, the J end by 5 bases, with 14 bases between. The germline gives CDR1 KGHSY, CDR2 FQNENV. The CDR3 spells CASRGHFRDEQYF. As DNA, the CDR3 is TGTGCCAGCAGAGGGCATTTCAGGGACGAGCAGTACTTC.

This clonotype was detected only a few times. The chain combines TRBV4-3 with TRBJ2-2; D may be TRBD1 (5 bases). Deletions cut 0 bases from V and 4 bases from J, with 12 bases between. The CDR3 totals 16 residues. Germline CDR1 is LGHNA and CDR2 is YSLEER. CDR3: CASSQDRTSGTGELFF. DNA of the CDR3: TGCGCCAGCAGCCAAGACAGGACAAGTGGCACCGGGGAGCTGTTTTTT.

This clonotype showed up just a few times. The chain links TRBV7-9 to TRBJ2-3; 7 bases agree with TRBD2. Per germline, CDR1 SEHNR and CDR2 FQNEAQ (reference sequence). The ends lost 5 bases at V and 0 bases at J; junction bases unmatched: 5. This CDR3 spans 15 amino acids. The CDR3 region has the DNA TGTGCCAGCAGCGCAGCGGGACCTAGCACAGATACGCAGTATTTT. Translation: CASSAAGPSTDTQYF.

The chain joins TRBV6-1 to TRBJ1-1, with a possible D match to TRBD1 (6 bases). CDR3 length: 15 residues. V was trimmed by 7 bases and J by 4 bases, leaving 19 bases between them. Germline assignment: CDR1 MNHNS and CDR2 SASEGT. The CDR3 is CASTFNTGSSTEAFF. In DNA form, the CDR3 reads TGTGCCAGCACCTTTAACACAGGGAGCTCCACTGAAGCTTTCTTT.

The rearrangement links TRBV2 to TRBJ2-5; no clear D gene. The germline CDR1 and CDR2 sequences are SNHLY and FYNNEI. The V and J ends lost 7 bases and 3 bases respectively, with 15 bases between them. There are 14 residues in the CDR3. This chain's CDR3 is CASNLRKTEETQYF. The CDR3 nucleotides read TGTGCCAGCAATCTACGGAAAACAGAAGAGACCCAGTACTTC. Full variable domain (remainder filled in from reference TRBV2 and TRBJ2-5): EPEVTQTPSHQVTQMGQEVILRCVPISNHLYFYWYRQILGQKVEFLVSFYNNEISEKSEIFDDQFSVERPDGSNFTLKIRSTKLEDSAMYFCASNLRKTEETQYFGPGTRLLVL.